These 8 T cell receptor beta chains came from one sample sequenced in a study of blood T cell repertoires in COVID-19. Only in-frame clones appear in the TCRdb table, and some are missing; sequencing was by immunoSEQ multiplex PCR. In the table there are some 300,000 clones, less than 90% of which are singletons. Sequenced sample: peripheral blood. These receptors all come from a woman in her 70s with COVID-19, enrolled during active disease.

The V and J genes are TRBV5-6 and TRBJ1-1; no clear D. The germline gives CDR1 SGHDT, CDR2 YYEEEE. V gave up 0 bases and J gave up 7 bases, with 28 bases separating them. This CDR3 is 19 amino acids long. CDR3 DNA sequence: TGTGCCAGCAGCTTGGCCATAATTCGTCTTGGACGGGCGGACTTTGAAGCTTTCTTT. This encodes CASSLAIIRLGRADFEAFF.

The chain couples TRBV3-1 (or the pseudogene TRBV3-2) to TRBJ1-3; 7 bases agree with TRBD1. Germline CDR1 LGHDT, CDR2 YNNKEL (reference sequence). CDR3 size: 15 residues. V dropped 1 base and J dropped 2; count of bases not matched to a gene: 2. CDR3 protein: CASSQATGTGNTIYF. The CDR3 DNA reads as TGTGCCAGCAGCCAAGCGACAGGGACTGGAAACACCATATATTTT.

The chain couples TRBV7-9 to TRBJ1-3; D is unresolved. V was shortened by 5 bases and J by 4 bases, with 6 bases between the two germline ends. This CDR3 spans 12 amino acids. The germline V gene encodes CDR1 SEHNR and CDR2 FQNEAQ (reference sequence). The CDR3 reads CASSLVGNTIYF. The CDR3 coding sequence is TGTGCCAGCAGCCTCGTCGGAAACACCATATATTTT.

This clone was seen just once. CDR3 sequence: CASGLPGGPGTF. As DNA, the CDR3 is TGTGCTAGTGGTTTGCCAGGAGGGCCCGGGACCTTC. The gene calls are TRBV12-5 and TRBJ1-2; D is unclear. The CDR3 covers 12 residues. CDR1 and CDR2 from the germline V gene are LGHNT and FRNRAP. Deletions cut 2 bases from V and 14 bases from J, with 15 bases between.

The chain is built from TRBV24-1 and TRBJ2-1; TRBD1 aligns across 7 bases. The CDR3 is 13 amino acids. Per germline, CDR1 KGHDR and CDR2 SFDVKD. With V trimmed by 3 bases and J by 7 bases, 2 bases remained unmatched. The chain's CDR3 is CATSDQQGNEQFF. The CDR3 DNA sequence: TGTGCCACCAGTGATCAACAGGGGAATGAGCAGTTCTTC.

The rearrangement uses TRBV10-3 and TRBJ1-2; TRBD1 aligns across 8 bases. CDR3 length: 15 residues. CDR1 and CDR2 from the germline V gene are ENHRY and SYGVKD. Unmatched junction bases numbered 4, after V lost 3 bases and J lost 1 base. This CDR3 reads CAISDGDRSNYGYTF. The CDR3 DNA sequence: TGTGCCATCAGTGACGGGGACAGGAGTAACTATGGCTACACCTTC.

The chain has TRBV30 and TRBJ1-2, with D possibly TRBD1 on 5 matching bases. V dropped 0 bases and J dropped 6 bases, with 11 bases sitting between them. This CDR3 region has 13 residues. From germline, CDR1 is GTSNPN and CDR2 SVGIG (reference sequence). The DNA of the CDR3 is TGTGCCTGGAGTGTACGCAGGGCGGATGGCTACACCTTC. Its translation: CAWSVRRADGYTF. The variable domain in full, completed from reference TRBV30 and TRBJ1-2, reads SQTIHQWPATLVQPVGSPLSLECTVEGTSNPNLYWYRQAAGRGLQLLFYSVGIGQISSEVPQNLSASRPQDRQFILSSKKLLLSDSGFYLCAWSVRRADGYTFGSGTRLTVV.

The chain uses TRBV24-1 and TRBJ2-5; possibly TRBD2 for D (6 bases). The V end was cut by 4 bases, the J end by 2 bases, with 19 bases between. The CDR3 extends over 17 amino acids. The germline V gene has CDR1 KGHDR and CDR2 SFDVKD. The CDR3 bases are TGTGCCACCAGTGACCCCCGGGGCGGGAATCAGCAAGAGACCCAGTACTTC. This sequence encodes CATSDPRGGNQQETQYF.